These T cell receptor beta chains were read from a single sample in a study of blood T cell repertoires in COVID-19. Sequencing used immunoSEQ multiplex PCR; TCRdb keeps in-frame clones, though not all of them. The data hold approximately 300,000 clones, with 70% to 90% observed a single time. Sequenced input: PBMCs or T cells enriched from blood (not recorded which). These receptors all stem from a woman aged 25 to 39 who had recovered from COVID-19. The CDR3 runs from the conserved cysteine through the conserved F or W. Each record gives: CDR3 protein, CDR3 DNA, J gene, V gene, D gene, clone size. The D gene is left open where the match is weak. Clone size is stated in some rows and not others, as once, few, many or a class when expanded.

CDR3aa: CASSPNSGANVLTF
CDR3nt: TGTGCCAGCAGCCCTAACTCTGGGGCCAACGTCCTGACTTTC
j_gene: TRBJ2-6
v_gene: TRBV3-1/TRBV3-2
d_gene: .
abundance: .

CDR3aa: CASRGTSGSNSYNEQFF
CDR3nt: TGTGCCAGCAGGGGGACTAGCGGATCTAACTCCTACAATGAGCAGTTCTTC
j_gene: TRBJ2-1
v_gene: TRBV2
d_gene: TRBD2
abundance: few

CDR3aa: CASSYGGYGYTF
CDR3nt: TGTGCCAGCAGTTACGGGGGGTATGGCTACACCTTC
j_gene: TRBJ1-2
v_gene: TRBV6-2/TRBV6-3
d_gene: .
abundance: few

CDR3aa: CATSRDRGGQYF
CDR3nt: TGTGCCACCAGCAGAGATCGTGGAGGCCAGTACTTC
j_gene: TRBJ2-5
v_gene: TRBV15
d_gene: .
abundance: .

CDR3aa: CAWSSSPGLAEQETQYF
CDR3nt: TGTGCCTGGAGTTCAAGCCCGGGACTAGCGGAACAAGAGACCCAGTACTTC
j_gene: TRBJ2-5
v_gene: TRBV30
d_gene: TRBD2
abundance: .

CDR3aa: CASSRQGVYGYTF
CDR3nt: TGTGCCAGTAGTCGCCAGGGCGTCTATGGCTACACCTTC
j_gene: TRBJ1-2
v_gene: TRBV19
d_gene: .
abundance: .

CDR3aa: CAWSEGRGSNQPQHF
CDR3nt: TGTGCCTGGAGTGAGGGCAGGGGGAGCAATCAGCCCCAGCATTTT
j_gene: TRBJ1-5
v_gene: TRBV30
d_gene: TRBD1
abundance: once

CDR3aa: CASSERQGGNSPLHF
CDR3nt: TGTGCCAGCAGTGAACGACAGGGCGGGAATTCACCCCTCCACTTT
j_gene: TRBJ1-6
v_gene: TRBV6-1
d_gene: TRBD1
abundance: .

CDR3aa: CASSLESRRGSSYNEQFF
CDR3nt: TGTGCCAGCAGCTTGGAGTCGCGGCGGGGGAGCTCCTACAATGAGCAGTTCTTC
j_gene: TRBJ2-1
v_gene: TRBV5-4
d_gene: TRBD2
abundance: .

CDR3aa: CASSGTSAGTQYF
CDR3nt: TGTGCCAGCAGCGGTACTAGCGCGGGGACCCAGTACTTC
j_gene: TRBJ2-5
v_gene: TRBV9
d_gene: TRBD2
abundance: .

CDR3aa: CASSLGGGNTGELFF
CDR3nt: TGTGCCAGCAGCTTAGGGGGCGGGAACACCGGGGAGCTGTTTTTT
j_gene: TRBJ2-2
v_gene: TRBV7-2
d_gene: .
abundance: .

CDR3aa: CASSLGGQGRFNQPQHF
CDR3nt: TGTGCCAGCAGCTTAGGGGGGCAGGGGCGGTTCAATCAGCCCCAGCATTTT
j_gene: TRBJ1-5
v_gene: TRBV7-2
d_gene: .
abundance: .

CDR3aa: CASSVESWDRGEQYF
CDR3nt: TGTGCCAGCAGCGTAGAGTCCTGGGATCGGGGCGAGCAGTACTTC
j_gene: TRBJ2-7
v_gene: TRBV9
d_gene: .
abundance: once

CDR3aa: CASSFSGVGNSPLHF
CDR3nt: TGTGCCAGCAGTTTTTCAGGGGTAGGTAATTCACCCCTCCACTTT
j_gene: TRBJ1-6
v_gene: TRBV27
d_gene: .
abundance: .

CDR3aa: CASSPGTGSYEQYF
CDR3nt: TGTGCCAGTAGTCCCGGGACAGGATCCTACGAGCAGTACTTC
j_gene: TRBJ2-7
v_gene: TRBV19
d_gene: TRBD1
abundance: .

CDR3aa: CASSYRGDYNEQFF
CDR3nt: TGTGCCAGCAGCTACCGGGGAGATTACAATGAGCAGTTCTTC
j_gene: TRBJ2-1
v_gene: TRBV5-5
d_gene: .
abundance: .

CDR3aa: CASSVRDSTSEQFF
CDR3nt: TGTGCCAGCAGCGTCCGGGACAGCACATCGGAGCAGTTCTTC
j_gene: TRBJ2-1
v_gene: TRBV9
d_gene: TRBD1
abundance: .

CDR3aa: CASSQERLFTEAFF
CDR3nt: TGCGCCAGCAGCCAAGAGAGACTTTTCACTGAAGCTTTCTTT
j_gene: TRBJ1-1
v_gene: TRBV4-1
d_gene: .
abundance: .

CDR3aa: CASSPVQSSSNQPQHF
CDR3nt: TGCGCCAGCAGCCCTGTACAGTCGTCGAGCAATCAGCCCCAGCATTTT
j_gene: TRBJ1-5
v_gene: TRBV4-1
d_gene: .
abundance: .

CDR3aa: CASAGTNTEAFF
CDR3nt: TGTGCCAGCGCAGGTACGAACACTGAAGCTTTCTTT
j_gene: TRBJ1-1
v_gene: TRBV7-8
d_gene: .
abundance: .

CDR3aa: CASSAPPGAYNEQFF
CDR3nt: TGTGCCAGCAGCGCCCCCCCAGGCGCCTACAATGAGCAGTTCTTC
j_gene: TRBJ2-1
v_gene: TRBV9
d_gene: .
abundance: .

CDR3aa: CAWSVLGLGGYTF
CDR3nt: TGTGCCTGGAGTGTACTAGGGCTTGGTGGCTACACCTTC
j_gene: TRBJ1-2
v_gene: TRBV30
d_gene: .
abundance: .

CDR3aa: CASSLGFDVAGYTF
CDR3nt: TGTGCCAGCAGCCTAGGTTTCGATGTGGCCGGCTACACCTTC
j_gene: TRBJ1-2
v_gene: TRBV7-8
d_gene: .
abundance: .

CDR3aa: CASSPPGGHYGYTF
CDR3nt: TGTGCCAGCAGCCCCCCGGGGGGCCACTATGGCTACACCTTC
j_gene: TRBJ1-2
v_gene: TRBV7-8
d_gene: .
abundance: .

CDR3aa: CASSQVQDTGELFF
CDR3nt: TGTGCCAGCAGCCAAGTACAGGACACCGGGGAGCTGTTTTTT
j_gene: TRBJ2-2
v_gene: TRBV3-1/TRBV3-2
d_gene: .
abundance: .

CDR3aa: CASSRKGEQSYEQYF
CDR3nt: TGTGCCAGTAGTAGAAAGGGGGAGCAATCCTACGAGCAGTACTTC
j_gene: TRBJ2-7
v_gene: TRBV19
d_gene: .
abundance: .

CDR3aa: CASQQAGTDTQYF
CDR3nt: TGTGCCAGCCAACAAGCGGGGACGGATACGCAGTATTTT
j_gene: TRBJ2-3
v_gene: TRBV18
d_gene: TRBD2
abundance: .

CDR3aa: CASSQDLAGGTDTQYF
CDR3nt: TGTGCCAGTAGTCAGGATTTAGCGGGGGGTACAGATACGCAGTATTTT
j_gene: TRBJ2-3
v_gene: TRBV19
d_gene: TRBD2
abundance: .

CDR3aa: CASSLVVNTEAFF
CDR3nt: TGTGCCAGCAGCTTAGTAGTGAACACTGAAGCTTTCTTT
j_gene: TRBJ1-1
v_gene: TRBV7-2
d_gene: .
abundance: few

CDR3aa: CASSYGTPTSRSPLHF
CDR3nt: TGTGCCAGCAGCTACGGGACTCCCACTTCGCGTTCACCCCTCCACTTT
j_gene: TRBJ1-6
v_gene: TRBV7-6
d_gene: .
abundance: few

CDR3aa: CASSRDSSVALHF
CDR3nt: TGCGCCAGCAGCCGGGACAGTAGTGTCGCCCTCCACTTT
j_gene: TRBJ1-6
v_gene: TRBV5-1
d_gene: TRBD1
abundance: once

CDR3aa: CSASRGEPLNTQYF
CDR3nt: TGCAGTGCTAGTCGCGGGGAGCCTTTGAATACGCAGTATTTT
j_gene: TRBJ2-3
v_gene: TRBV20-1
d_gene: .
abundance: .

CDR3aa: CSASIPSGMTYNEQFF
CDR3nt: TGCAGTGCTAGTATCCCTAGCGGGATGACCTACAATGAGCAGTTCTTC
j_gene: TRBJ2-1
v_gene: TRBV20-1
d_gene: TRBD2
abundance: few

CDR3aa: CASSQAYGLARGEQYF
CDR3nt: TGTGCCAGCAGCCAAGCTTACGGACTAGCGCGAGGCGAGCAGTACTTC
j_gene: TRBJ2-7
v_gene: TRBV3-1/TRBV3-2
d_gene: TRBD2
abundance: .

CDR3aa: CATSAGGNQPQHF
CDR3nt: TGTGCCACCAGCGCGGGGGGCAATCAGCCCCAGCATTTT
j_gene: TRBJ1-5
v_gene: TRBV15
d_gene: .
abundance: few

CDR3aa: CASSYPGTASAEQFF
CDR3nt: TGTGCCAGCAGCTACCCCGGGACAGCCTCGGCTGAGCAGTTCTTC
j_gene: TRBJ2-1
v_gene: TRBV5-4
d_gene: TRBD1
abundance: .

CDR3aa: CASSLRESGGTIYF
CDR3nt: TGTGCCAGCAGCTTACGGGAATCCGGGGGCACCATATATTTT
j_gene: TRBJ1-3
v_gene: TRBV5-6
d_gene: .
abundance: .

CDR3aa: CASSQATRGPEGLNYGYTF
CDR3nt: TGCGCCAGCAGCCAAGCCACCAGGGGCCCCGAGGGCCTTAACTATGGCTACACCTTC
j_gene: TRBJ1-2
v_gene: TRBV4-3
d_gene: .
abundance: .

CDR3aa: CAISESPGSGNTIYF
CDR3nt: TGTGCCATCAGTGAGTCCCCAGGGTCTGGAAACACCATATATTTT
j_gene: TRBJ1-3
v_gene: TRBV10-3
d_gene: .
abundance: few

CDR3aa: CASSLVSGGVGNEQFF
CDR3nt: TGTGCCAGCAGCTTAGTTAGTGGCGGGGTGGGAAATGAGCAGTTCTTC
j_gene: TRBJ2-1
v_gene: TRBV7-9
d_gene: .
abundance: .

CDR3aa: CASSPSGGGYGYTF
CDR3nt: TGTGCCAGCAGCCCCTCGGGGGGAGGCTATGGCTACACCTTC
j_gene: TRBJ1-2
v_gene: TRBV7-2
d_gene: .
abundance: .

CDR3aa: CASSAGTSWGYEQYF
CDR3nt: TGCGCCAGCAGCGCGGGGACTAGCTGGGGCTACGAGCAGTACTTC
j_gene: TRBJ2-7
v_gene: TRBV5-1
d_gene: TRBD2
abundance: .

CDR3aa: CASLERRLNTEAFF
CDR3nt: TGCGCCAGCTTGGAGCGGAGGTTGAACACTGAAGCTTTCTTT
j_gene: TRBJ1-1
v_gene: TRBV10-2
d_gene: .
abundance: .

CDR3aa: CAWAHGSAGYTF
CDR3nt: TGTGCCTGGGCCCACGGTAGCGCTGGCTACACCTTC
j_gene: TRBJ1-2
v_gene: TRBV30
d_gene: .
abundance: .

CDR3aa: CASSAGPYSNQPQHF
CDR3nt: TGTGCCAGCAGCGCGGGACCCTATAGCAATCAGCCCCAGCATTTT
j_gene: TRBJ1-5
v_gene: TRBV11-2
d_gene: .
abundance: once

CDR3aa: CSVETGVRSDTQYF
CDR3nt: TGCAGCGTAGAAACAGGGGTAAGGTCAGATACGCAGTATTTT
j_gene: TRBJ2-3
v_gene: TRBV29-1
d_gene: TRBD1
abundance: .

CDR3aa: CASSLGVLAGGTDTQYF
CDR3nt: TGTGCCAGCAGCTTAGGAGTGCTAGCGGGGGGCACAGATACGCAGTATTTT
j_gene: TRBJ2-3
v_gene: TRBV7-3
d_gene: TRBD2
abundance: .

CDR3aa: CAWSTTGGAPQPQHF
CDR3nt: TGTGCCTGGAGTACGACAGGGGGCGCCCCCCAGCCCCAGCATTTT
j_gene: TRBJ1-5
v_gene: TRBV30
d_gene: TRBD1
abundance: .

CDR3aa: CAWSFRGQEKLFF
CDR3nt: TGTGCCTGGAGTTTCAGGGGCCAGGAAAAACTGTTTTTT
j_gene: TRBJ1-4
v_gene: TRBV30
d_gene: .
abundance: .

CDR3aa: CASSKEGGRGMNTEAFF
CDR3nt: TGTGCCAGCAGCAAAGAAGGGGGTAGGGGGATGAACACTGAAGCTTTCTTT
j_gene: TRBJ1-1
v_gene: TRBV6-2/TRBV6-3
d_gene: .
abundance: .

CDR3aa: CASSQDRPERYNYGYTF
CDR3nt: TGCGCCAGCAGCCAAGATCGCCCGGAGCGATATAACTATGGCTACACCTTC
j_gene: TRBJ1-2
v_gene: TRBV4-3
d_gene: .
abundance: .

CDR3aa: CASTGPLSYEQYF
CDR3nt: TGTGCCAGCACAGGGCCCCTCTCCTACGAGCAGTACTTC
j_gene: TRBJ2-7
v_gene: TRBV28
d_gene: .
abundance: once

CDR3aa: CASSWYRDYSNQPQHF
CDR3nt: TGTGCCAGCAGCTGGTACCGGGATTATAGCAATCAGCCCCAGCATTTT
j_gene: TRBJ1-5
v_gene: TRBV5-8
d_gene: .
abundance: once

CDR3aa: CASSVDPVRSYGYTF
CDR3nt: TGTGCCAGCAGCGTAGATCCCGTGAGGAGCTATGGCTACACCTTC
j_gene: TRBJ1-2
v_gene: TRBV9
d_gene: .
abundance: .

CDR3aa: CASSYFRGRSPLHF
CDR3nt: TGTGCCAGCAGTTACTTCAGGGGGAGGTCACCCCTCCACTTT
j_gene: TRBJ1-6
v_gene: TRBV6-5
d_gene: TRBD1
abundance: .

CDR3aa: CASSPTSTGSYGYTF
CDR3nt: TGTGCCAGCAGTCCTACTTCGACAGGGTCGTACGGCTACACCTTC
j_gene: TRBJ1-2
v_gene: TRBV2
d_gene: TRBD1
abundance: .

CDR3aa: CASSYRGPLNTEAFF
CDR3nt: TGCGCCAGCAGCTACAGGGGGCCGCTGAACACTGAAGCTTTCTTT
j_gene: TRBJ1-1
v_gene: TRBV5-1
d_gene: TRBD1
abundance: .

CDR3aa: CASSPPRQGIYGYTF
CDR3nt: TGTGCCAGCAGCCCGCCGCGACAGGGGATCTATGGCTACACCTTC
j_gene: TRBJ1-2
v_gene: TRBV7-9
d_gene: TRBD1
abundance: .

CDR3aa: CASSPGSMNTGELFF
CDR3nt: TGTGCCAGCAGCCCGGGGAGCATGAACACCGGGGAGCTGTTTTTT
j_gene: TRBJ2-2
v_gene: TRBV7-3
d_gene: .
abundance: .